The TCR beta chain under discussion was sequenced for a study of shared clonotypes between healthy human individuals. The method was immunoSEQ multiplex PCR; TCRdb's version includes in-frame clones alone and lacks a portion of them. The sample contains a few million clones, about nine tenths of which appear only once. V gave up 2 bases and J gave up 2 bases; unmatched junction bases: 4. The CDR3 consists of 15 residues. CDR1 MNHEY and CDR2 SVGAGI come from the germline V gene. Sequences were obtained from naive CD4+ T cells from PBMCs. Subset here: CD45RA+ positively selected. The sequence was collected from a man between 18 and 29 years old in good health. Some clones in this sample may be carry-over from other donors' samples. The chain links TRBV6-5 to TRBJ2-7, with 9 nucleotides matching TRBD2. This chain's CDR3 is CASSYDGGRAYEQYF. The CDR3 coding sequence is TGTGCCAGCAGTTACGATGGCGGGAGGGCCTACGAGCAGTACTTC.